The clone carrying this TCR beta chain was detected many times. These data originate in a study of T cells in Graves' hyperthyroidism and ophthalmopathy. Patients between 18 and 65 years old had hyperthyroidism, newly diagnosed and lasting under 2 months. TCR beta CDR3 sequences were amplified from RNA transcripts. The HTBI primer set drove a first-round RT-PCR of the TCR CDR3. TCRdb reprocessed the multiplex PCR reads with MiXCR, giving one entry per CDR3 protein. The top ten clones hold approximately 32% of a sample with a few hundred thousand distinct CDR3 sequences, around 14% of them seen once. This receptor was identified in a woman aged 25 to 39 with Graves' hyperthyroidism. Sequencing was performed on blood.

CDR3 nucleotides: TGTGCCAGCAGTGAAATCACAAAAGACACTGAAGCTTTCTTT. It specifies CASSEITKDTEAFF. The rearrangement joins TRBV6-1 to TRBJ1-1, with unresolved D. The CDR3 is 14 amino acids. The ends were cut back, 2 bases at V and 3 bases at J, with 10 bases in the middle. The V gene's germline CDR1 is MNHNS and CDR2 SASEGT.